Following are 31 T cell receptor beta chains from one sample sequenced in a study of PD-1 blockade in classical Hodgkin lymphoma. Autologous stem cell transplantation was followed by relapse in every patient, and brentuximab vedotin exposure varied. Assay: immunoSEQ multiplex PCR; the TCRdb copy retains only in-frame clones and omits some. The table shows 30,000 or so clones, with roughly 80% occurring only once. This specimen consisted of peripheral blood mononuclear cells (PBMCs), obtained at baseline. The receptors were sampled from a human donor with classical Hodgkin lymphoma.

This clone was seen more than once but under ten times. The chain recombines TRBV6-6 with TRBJ2-2, with D unclear. Trimming cost V 2 bases and J 7 bases, with 11 bases left between them. This CDR3 has 14 residues. Germline V gene sequence: CDR1 MNHNY, CDR2 SVGAGI (reference sequence). The CDR3 loop is CASSYGPSNGELFF. For the CDR3, the DNA is TGTGCCAGCAGTTACGGCCCCTCGAACGGGGAGCTGTTTTTT.

The gene calls are TRBV30 and TRBJ2-7; D call uncertain. Germline assignment: CDR1 GTSNPN and CDR2 SVGIG (reference sequence). Deletions cut 8 bases from V and 6 bases from J, with 26 bases between. This CDR3 comprises 15 residues. This CDR3 is CAATDRADPLSEQYF. CDR3 sequence (DNA): TGTGCCGCAACGGACCGCGCTGATCCCCTCTCCGAGCAGTACTTC. Full variable domain (outside the CDR3, taken from reference TRBV30 and TRBJ2-7): SQTIHQWPATLVQPVGSPLSLECTVEGTSNPNLYWYRQAAGRGLQLLFYSVGIGQISSEVPQNLSASRPQDRQFILSSKKLLLSDSGFYLCAATDRADPLSEQYFGPGTRLTVT.

The chain employs TRBV7-3 and TRBJ2-3, with 10 bases fitting TRBD1. J lost 4 bases, V lost 5 bases, and 9 bases had no gene match. This CDR3 region has 16 residues. CDR1 SGHTA and CDR2 FQGTGA come from the germline V gene. Here the CDR3 reads CASSQGGGTGADTQYF. CDR3 DNA sequence: TGTGCCAGCAGCCAGGGTGGCGGGACAGGGGCAGATACGCAGTATTTT.

CDR3 bases: TGTGCCAGCAGTTTCCGGGGGGTCCAAGAGACCCAGTACTTC. Its translation is CASSFRGVQETQYF. This chain joins TRBV27 and TRBJ2-5; 7 bases match TRBD2. The germline V gene has CDR1 MNHEY and CDR2 SMNVEV (reference sequence). CDR3 length: 14 amino acids. V lost 3 bases to trimming and J lost 1 base; unmatched junction nucleotides: 2.

This clone is a singleton in its sample. The V call is TRBV5-1, the J call TRBJ2-1; 11 bases line up with TRBD2. Per the germline V gene, CDR1 is SGHRS and CDR2 is YFSETQ. The CDR3 has 16 residues. V lost 4 bases, J lost 9 bases, and 12 bases stayed unmatched. CDR3 in DNA: TGCGCCAGCAGCCCTACCTCTAGCGGGGGGCCGGGTGAGCAGTTCTTC. Its translation: CASSPTSSGGPGEQFF.

The chain has TRBV27 and TRBJ1-1; the D gene is possibly TRBD1 (5 bases). This CDR3 comprises 12 residues. With 8 bases removed from V and 7 bases from J, the gap between germline ends came to 14 bases. Germline-derived CDR1 and CDR2 are MNHEY and SMNVEV (reference sequence). This chain's CDR3 is CASRRERGEAFF. The CDR3 DNA reads as TGTGCCAGCCGCAGGGAACGAGGTGAAGCTTTCTTT.

The rearrangement joins TRBV10-3 to TRBJ2-5, with 11 nucleotides matching TRBD2. This CDR3 comprises 12 residues. The ends lost 10 bases at V and 5 bases at J; junction bases unmatched: 3. Germline lookup yields CDR1 ENHRY and CDR2 SYGVKD. The CDR3 DNA reads as TGTGCCACCTTAGCGGGGGGGGAGACCCAGTACTTC. It codes for CATLAGGETQYF.

V is TRBV10-3 and J is TRBJ1-6, with D possibly TRBD1 on 5 matching bases. This CDR3 comprises 13 residues. Germline CDR1 and CDR2: ENHRY and SYGVKD. V lost 6 bases and J 9 bases, leaving 12 bases between the germline ends. CDR3 region: CAISLGVGSPLHF. The CDR3 nucleotides read TGTGCCATCAGCTTGGGGGTTGGTTCACCCCTCCACTTT.

The V call is TRBV7-3, the J call TRBJ1-6; D is unresolved. Germline V lookup: CDR1 SGHTA, CDR2 FQGTGA. The V and J ends lost 5 bases and 8 bases respectively, with 10 bases between them. This CDR3 is built from 13 residues. The CDR3 sequence is CASSIRRDSPLHF. The CDR3 DNA follows: TGTGCCAGCAGCATACGGAGAGATTCACCCCTCCACTTT.

This rearrangement joins TRBV19 to TRBJ1-2, with unresolved D. Between the trimmed V and J ends, which lost 3 bases and 3 bases, there was a span of 17 bases. Germline loops: CDR1 LNHDA, CDR2 SQIVND (reference sequence). CDR3 length equals 16 residues. CDR3 DNA sequence: TGTGCCAGTAGTATTATTGGTGCAGGAACTTACTATGGCTACACCTTC. It is translated as CASSIIGAGTYYGYTF.

This clone was recorded a few times. The chain recombines TRBV7-3 with TRBJ1-6; 8 bases match TRBD1. This CDR3 contains 15 residues. The V segment lost 2 bases and the J segment 7 bases; nucleotides outside the gene matches: 4. Germline-derived CDR1 and CDR2 are SGHTA and FQGTGA. CDR3: CASSLQGAWNSPLHF. Here the CDR3 DNA reads TGTGCCAGCAGCTTACAGGGGGCGTGGAATTCACCCCTCCACTTT. Based on the CDR3 plus reference TRBV7-3 and TRBJ1-6, the full variable domain is GAGVSQTPSNKVTEKGKYVELRCDPISGHTALYWYRQSLGQGPEFLIYFQGTGAADDSGLPNDRFFAVRPEGSVSTLKIQRTERGDSAVYLCASSLQGAWNSPLHFGNGTRLTVT.

The rearrangement links TRBV7-7 to TRBJ2-3; possible D gene TRBD2, 5 bases. V dropped 3 bases and J dropped 0 bases, with 10 bases sitting between them. The CDR3 spans 15 residues. Germline CDR1 is SSHAT and CDR2 is FNYEAQ (reference sequence). In DNA, the CDR3 is TGTGCCAGCAGCTTGCGGGCAACCAGCACAGATACGCAGTATTTT. Translating it yields CASSLRATSTDTQYF.

The chain employs TRBV5-8 and TRBJ1-4; D possibly corresponds to TRBD1 (5 bases). The CDR3 has 14 residues. Germline loops: CDR1 SGHTS, CDR2 YDEGEE. The germline V and J ends were trimmed by 5 bases and 8 bases, with 16 bases remaining between them. Here the CDR3 DNA reads TGTGCCAGCAGTAGCGGGCAGGGCCCGGAAAAACTGTTTTTT. It yields the protein CASSSGQGPEKLFF.

The chain couples TRBV4-1 to TRBJ2-3; D is ambiguous. This CDR3 is 15 amino acids long. Germline V CDR1 and CDR2: MGHRA, YSYEKL. Trimming left V 1 base short and J 2 bases short, with 10 bases between. CDR3 residues: CASSQGVQTTDTQYF. Written as DNA, the CDR3 is TGCGCCAGCAGCCAAGGGGTGCAGACCACAGATACGCAGTATTTT.

The chain combines TRBV7-3 with TRBJ2-1; D remains ambiguous. Trimming pared 1 base from V and 6 bases from J, leaving 7 bases between. Germline CDR1 SGHTA, CDR2 FQGTGA. The CDR3 runs to 13 residues. CDR3 sequence: CASSLNAFNEQFF. Here the CDR3 DNA reads TGTGCCAGCAGCTTAAACGCGTTCAATGAGCAGTTCTTC.

The chain carries TRBV28 and TRBJ1-2; TRBD1 is a possible D gene (5 bases). This CDR3 has 12 amino acids. Germline CDR1 MDHEN, CDR2 SYDVKM. Trimming left V 6 bases short and J 8 bases short, with 13 bases between. The CDR3 sequence is CASSTGGRGYTF. The CDR3 region has the DNA TGTGCCAGCAGCACAGGCGGACGCGGCTACACCTTC.

V and J are TRBV5-6 and TRBJ2-5; 8 bases match TRBD1. This CDR3 spans 14 amino acids. After removal of 0 bases from V and 6 bases from J, the junction contained 4 bases not matched to a gene. Germline CDR1 is SGHDT and CDR2 is YYEEEE. The CDR3 bases are TGTGCCAGCAGCTTGGGGCGGACAGGGAAGACCCAGTACTTC. This translates into CASSLGRTGKTQYF.

The chain employs TRBV9 and TRBJ2-3, with unresolved D. The CDR3 is 13 residues long. V was pared by 5 bases and J by 3 bases, with 10 bases between. Germline CDR1 reads SGDLS; CDR2 reads YYNGEE. In DNA form, the CDR3 reads TGTGCCAGCAGTGACATGAATACAGATACGCAGTATTTT. Protein sequence: CASSDMNTDTQYF.

V is TRBV7-2 and J is TRBJ1-5; TRBD1 aligns across 9 bases. The CDR3 totals 15 residues. The V segment lost 5 bases and the J segment 6 bases; nucleotides outside the gene matches: 8. Per the germline V gene, CDR1 is SGHTA and CDR2 is FQGNSA. The chain's CDR3 is CASSPHDRGGQPQHF. The CDR3 coding sequence is TGTGCCAGCAGCCCGCATGACAGGGGGGGTCAGCCCCAGCATTTT.

The J gene is TRBJ1-1, the V gene TRBV6-1, with TRBD1 matching 7 bases. CDR1 and CDR2 from the germline V gene are MNHNS and SASEGT. The CDR3 contains 12 residues. The trim removed 6 bases at V and 5 bases at J, leaving 3 bases unmatched. The CDR3 sequence: CASREQGTEAFF. In DNA form, the CDR3 reads TGTGCCAGCAGGGAACAGGGGACTGAAGCTTTCTTT.

This rearrangement joins TRBV7-2 to TRBJ2-1; no clear D. The CDR3 is 13 residues long. The ends were cut back, 7 bases at V and 1 base at J, with 8 bases in the middle. The germline V gene encodes CDR1 SGHTA and CDR2 FQGNSA. Here the CDR3 reads CASTPGSYNEQFF. The CDR3 region has the DNA TGTGCCAGCACCCCGGGTTCCTACAATGAGCAGTTCTTC. The variable domain in full, with the rest retrieved from reference TRBV7-2 and TRBJ2-1, is GAGVSQSPSNKVTEKGKDVELRCDPISGHTALYWYRQSLGQGLEFLIYFQGNSAPDKSGLPSDRFSAERTGGSVSTLTIQRTQQEDSAVYLCASTPGSYNEQFFGPGTRLTVL.

This clone occurred a few times. The genes are TRBV28 and TRBJ2-4; TRBD2 agrees at 7 bases. Germline V lookup: CDR1 MDHEN, CDR2 SYDVKM. CDR3 size: 16 residues. J lost 7 bases, V lost 5 bases, and 14 bases had no gene match. The CDR3 DNA is TGTGCCAGCAGTGCCCTAGCGGACCGCGGAGCGAACATTCAGTACTTC. This sequence encodes CASSALADRGANIQYF. Drawing the rest from reference TRBV28 and TRBJ2-4, the complete variable domain is DVKVTQSSRYLVKRTGEKVFLECVQDMDHENMFWYRQDPGLGLRLIYFSYDVKMKEKGDIPEGYSVSREKKERFSLILESASTNQTSMYLCASSALADRGANIQYFGAGTRLSVL.

This clone was seen only once. The rearrangement joins TRBV6-6 to TRBJ2-3; D call uncertain. CDR3 length: 16 amino acids. V shed 0 bases and J shed 3 bases, with 13 bases lying between them. Germline lookup yields CDR1 MNHNY and CDR2 SVGAGI (reference sequence). The CDR3 sequence is CASSYSRGLGTDTQYF. Here the CDR3 DNA reads TGTGCCAGCAGTTACTCCCGCGGCCTTGGGACAGATACGCAGTATTTT.

The J gene is TRBJ1-1, the V gene TRBV10-1; tentative D call: TRBD1 (6 bases). V was shortened by 8 bases and J by 1 base, with 11 bases between the two germline ends. The CDR3 spans 13 residues. Germline CDR1 reads WNHNN; CDR2 reads SYGVQD (reference sequence). As DNA, the CDR3 is TGCGCCAGCTACGGGACACCGAACACTGAAGCTTTCTTT. Its protein is CASYGTPNTEAFF.

The rearrangement links TRBV6-5 to TRBJ2-7; 9 positions match TRBD1. Germline CDR1 and CDR2: MNHEY and SVGAGI. V was pared by 0 bases and J by 1 base, with 1 base of the junction left unmatched. This CDR3 is 15 amino acids long. The chain's CDR3 is CASSYSTGGSYEQYF. In DNA, the CDR3 is TGTGCCAGCAGTTACTCGACAGGGGGTTCCTACGAGCAGTACTTC.

The chain uses TRBV5-4 and TRBJ2-7, with D perhaps TRBD1 (5 bases). The V and J ends lost 4 bases and 5 bases respectively, with 7 bases between them. Per the germline V gene, CDR1 is SGHNT and CDR2 is YYREEE (reference sequence). This CDR3 contains 11 residues. The CDR3 sequence is CASSPGNEQYF. The CDR3 bases are TGTGCCAGCAGCCCAGGGAACGAGCAGTACTTC.

The CDR3 DNA follows: TGTGCCAGCAGTTTGGACGGCGTCGGGAATCAGCCCCAGCATTTT. Amino acids: CASSLDGVGNQPQHF. The chain uses TRBV28 and TRBJ1-5; D uncertain. Germline values: CDR1 MDHEN, CDR2 SYDVKM. V was pared by 3 bases and J by 4 bases, with 13 bases between. CDR3 length: 15 amino acids.

This clone turned up a few times. The junction departs from the called germline gene at one end, perhaps through a read error. This chain links TRBV2 with TRBJ1-5; D unresolved. Per germline, CDR1 SNHLY and CDR2 FYNNEI. This CDR3 region has 12 residues. The CDR3 region is CASSVEGLGQDF. The DNA for the CDR3 is TGTGCCAGCAGTGTCGAAGGACTTGGCCAGGATTTT.

The V and J genes are TRBV7-2 and TRBJ2-7; perhaps TRBD2 as D (5 bases). Germline values: CDR1 SGHTA, CDR2 FQGNSA. The CDR3 length is 13 residues. With 5 bases removed from V and 7 bases from J, the gap between germline ends came to 15 bases. The CDR3 spells CASSPGVAREQYF. The CDR3 coding sequence is TGTGCCAGCAGCCCCGGGGTAGCACGGGAGCAGTACTTC.

V is TRBV5-1 and J is TRBJ2-3; unclear D gene. The germline CDR1 and CDR2 sequences are SGHRS and YFSETQ. With 0 bases removed from V and 0 bases from J, the gap between germline ends came to 17 bases. The CDR3 has 18 residues. CDR3 region: CASSLGRNLRSSTDTQYF. The CDR3 nucleotides read TGCGCCAGCAGCTTGGGTCGGAACCTGCGGTCTAGCACAGATACGCAGTATTTT. The entire variable domain, with the rest obtained from reference TRBV5-1 and TRBJ2-3, is as follows: KAGVTQTPRYLIKTRGQQVTLSCSPISGHRSVSWYQQTPGQGLQFLFEYFSETQRNKGNFPGRFSGRQFSNSRSEMNVSTLELGDSALYLCASSLGRNLRSSTDTQYFGPGTRLTVL.

This chain connects TRBV7-9 to TRBJ2-2, with 9 bases fitting TRBD2. V lost 5 bases, J lost 6 bases, and 13 bases stayed unmatched. This CDR3 region has 17 residues. Germline V CDR1 and CDR2: SEHNR, FQNEAQ (reference sequence). CDR3 nucleotides: TGTGCCAGCAGCCCCACCCCCCAGCGGGGGGCCTCCGGGGAGCTGTTTTTT. Its translation is CASSPTPQRGASGELFF.